This is a list of T cell receptor beta chains from one sample in a study of blood T cells in healthy people across ages. TCRdb recomputed calls from the 5' RACE reads with MiXCR, one row per CDR3 protein. The repertoire holds roughly 900,000 distinct CDR3 sequences, around 48% seen once, with under 15% in the top ten. The sample was blood. These TCRs come from a man aged 25 to 40 in good health. Both conserved end residues are part of each CDR3. The D gene is left open where the match is weak. Clone size is shown for a subset of rows, as once, few, many or a class of expanded clone.

d_call	j_call	v_call	clone_size	cdr3_nt	cdr3_aa
TRBD2	TRBJ2-1	TRBV24-1	.	TGTGCCACCAGTGATCGACTAGCGGGGGCCTACAATGAGCAGTTCTTC	CATSDRLAGAYNEQFF
.	TRBJ1-1	TRBV7-2	once	TGTGCCAGCAGCTTGGGTGTTCTAATGAACACTGAAGCTTTCTTT	CASSLGVLMNTEAFF
.	TRBJ2-4	TRBV2	few	TGTGCCAGCTCGGGGGAGGTAGCCAAAAACATTCAGTACTTC	CASSGEVAKNIQYF
TRBD2	TRBJ2-7	TRBV7-2	few	TGTGCCAGCAGCCTCGAGCGGGGGTTTGGGTACGAGCAGTACTTC	CASSLERGFGYEQYF
.	TRBJ2-2	TRBV7-9	.	TGTGCCGCAGAGGGGAGGCAGGCAAACACCGGGGAGCTGTTTTTT	CAAEGRQANTGELFF
TRBD2	TRBJ2-1	TRBV20-1	few	TGCAGTGCTAGACGGACAGGGACTAGCGGGCTCGGTGAGCAGTTCTTC	CSARRTGTSGLGEQFF
.	TRBJ2-3	TRBV7-2	.	TGTGCCAGCAGCTTAGCGAAGGAGGTAACAGATACGCAGTATTTT	CASSLAKEVTDTQYF
.	TRBJ2-3	TRBV7-9	.	TGTGCCAGCAGCCGTCAGGACACCCACACAGATACGCAGTATTTT	CASSRQDTHTDTQYF
.	TRBJ2-3	TRBV4-1	.	TGCGCCAGCAGCCAAGATGGGTACGGGGGTAGCACAGATACGCAGTATTTT	CASSQDGYGGSTDTQYF
TRBD2	TRBJ2-3	TRBV20-1	.	TGCAGTGCTAGCGTAGCGGGGGTCAATTTAGATACGCAGTATTTT	CSASVAGVNLDTQYF
.	TRBJ2-7	TRBV18	few	TGTGCCAGCTCACCGAGTGTAGCGACTTTCTCCTACGAGCAGTACTTC	CASSPSVATFSYEQYF
.	TRBJ1-1	TRBV5-6	.	TGTGCCAGCACTAGGATAGGAGAGACAAGTGAAGCTTTCTTT	CASTRIGETSEAFF
.	TRBJ1-2	TRBV7-9	.	TGTGCCAGCAGCTTAGGAAGCGGAAAGGACTATGGCTACACCTTC	CASSLGSGKDYGYTF